This T cell receptor beta chain stems from a study of PD-1 and CTLA-4 blockade in melanoma. The repertoire was sequenced with immunoSEQ multiplex PCR; TCRdb's copy has only in-frame clones and lacks some. The sample includes about 16,000 clones, around three quarters of them seen just once. V was pared by 2 bases and J by 3 bases, with 5 bases of the junction left unmatched. In germline, CDR1 is SQVTM, CDR2 ANQGSEA. The CDR3 has 15 residues. This clonotype originated in a human donor with melanoma. The rearrangement joins TRBV29-1 to TRBJ2-1; TRBD1 matches at 9 bases. Sequencing used CD8+ T cells from peripheral blood, obtained from a patient given anti-PD-1 treatment. CDR3 sequence: CSVEWRGQGYNEQFF. Written as DNA, the CDR3 is TGCAGCGTTGAATGGCGGGGACAGGGCTACAATGAGCAGTTCTTC.